This TCR beta chain was identified during a study of blood T cell repertoires in COVID-19. This CDR3 contains 16 residues. Germline values: CDR1 KGHSH, CDR2 LQKENI. Trimming cost V 2 bases and J 8 bases; bases outside gene matches: 14. As handled by the study authors: Using reference gene primer amplification, nucleated cell counts were estimated. The method was immunoSEQ multiplex PCR; TCRdb's version includes in-frame clones alone and lacks a portion of them. V and J calls and clone size are given by that table; D and trimming were obtained from the DNA. The sample has just under 150,000 clones, about 85% seen once.

The chain couples TRBV18 to TRBJ1-1; 7 nucleotides line up with TRBD1. The source material was peripheral blood. The clonotype was recovered from a human donor with acute or convalescent COVID-19. The donor label of this sample is uncertain. This CDR3 is CASSPYRQGVLAEAFF. The CDR3, as DNA: TGTGCCAGCTCACCATATAGACAGGGAGTCTTGGCCGAAGCTTTCTTT.